Listed here are 3 T cell receptor beta chains from one sample, sequenced in a study of blood T cell repertoires in COVID-19. Assay used: immunoSEQ multiplex PCR; TCRdb lists only in-frame clones, some missing. The data hold about 100,000 clones, with approximately 88% observed a single time. Source material: peripheral blood. Every receptor here comes from a human donor in a cohort sampled during active COVID-19.

The chain has TRBV7-9 and TRBJ2-3; the D gene is possibly TRBD2 (6 bases). The CDR3 extends over 14 amino acids. V gave up 7 bases and J gave up 2 bases, with 13 bases separating them. Looked up from germline, CDR1 is SEHNR and CDR2 is FQNEAQ (reference sequence). The chain's CDR3 is CASNSRDFTDTQYF. CDR3 DNA sequence: TGTGCCAGCAACTCCCGGGACTTCACAGATACGCAGTATTTT. Variable domain in full (rest from reference TRBV7-9 and TRBJ2-3): DTGVSQNPRHKITKRGQNVTFRCDPISEHNRLYWYRQTLGQGPEFLTYFQNEAQLEKSRLLSDRFSAERPKGSFSTLEIQRTEQGDSAMYLCASNSRDFTDTQYFGPGTRLTVL.

This chain links TRBV7-8 with TRBJ1-2, with TRBD1 identical over 7 bases. The CDR3 has 13 amino acids. Per the germline V gene, CDR1 is SGHVS and CDR2 is FQNEAQ. V was clipped by 2 bases and J by 8 bases; unmatched bases: 5. The CDR3 region is CASSLNRGGGYTF. In DNA form, the CDR3 reads TGTGCCAGCAGCTTAAACAGGGGAGGAGGCTACACCTTC.

The chain recombines TRBV14 with TRBJ1-1; D is ambiguous. This CDR3 spans 16 amino acids. Germline-derived CDR1 and CDR2 are SGHDN and FVKESK. Trimming shortened V by 0 bases and J by 1 base, and 12 bases separated the two germline ends. CDR3 in DNA: TGTGCCAGCAGCCAAGACAGCCACTATTCGAACACTGAAGCTTTCTTT. As protein: CASSQDSHYSNTEAFF.